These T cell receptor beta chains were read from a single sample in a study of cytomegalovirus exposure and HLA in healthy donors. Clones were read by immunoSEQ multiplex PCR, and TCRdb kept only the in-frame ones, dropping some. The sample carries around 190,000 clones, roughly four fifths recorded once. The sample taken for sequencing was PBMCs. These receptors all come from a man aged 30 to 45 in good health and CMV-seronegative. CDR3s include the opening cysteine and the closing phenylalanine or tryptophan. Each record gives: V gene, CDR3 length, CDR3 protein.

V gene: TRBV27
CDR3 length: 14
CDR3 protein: CASSFGGQTYGYTF

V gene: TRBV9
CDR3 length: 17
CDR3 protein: CASSPYSASGSRREQFF

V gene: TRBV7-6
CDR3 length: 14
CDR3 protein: CASSSLGVLYEQYF

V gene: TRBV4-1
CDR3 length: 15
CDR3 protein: CASSQDPTGRYEQYF

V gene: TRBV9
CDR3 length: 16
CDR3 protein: CASSVGNSGVTGELFF

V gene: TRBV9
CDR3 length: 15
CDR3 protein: CASSPRSPGFYEQYF

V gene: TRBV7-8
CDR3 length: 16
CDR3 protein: CASSFWDRGRQETQYF

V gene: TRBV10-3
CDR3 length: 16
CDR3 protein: CAISDSSGTLTDTQYF

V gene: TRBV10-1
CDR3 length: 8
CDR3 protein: CPSYEQYF

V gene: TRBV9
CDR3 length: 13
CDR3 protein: CASSAPGNYGYTF

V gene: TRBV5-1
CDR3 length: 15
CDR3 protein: CASSLTGQLSYEQYF

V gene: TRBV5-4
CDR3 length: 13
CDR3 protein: CASSLIPGNTIYF

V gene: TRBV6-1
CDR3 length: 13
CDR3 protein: CASTIGRDQPQHF

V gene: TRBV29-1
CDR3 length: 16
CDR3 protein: CSAVGSPGLTNTEAFF

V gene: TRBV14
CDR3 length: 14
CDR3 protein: CASSKSGRKETQYF

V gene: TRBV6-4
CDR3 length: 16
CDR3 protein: CASSQIPGTTNYGYTF

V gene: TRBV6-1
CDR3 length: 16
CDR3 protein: CASSGGLAVSYNEQFF

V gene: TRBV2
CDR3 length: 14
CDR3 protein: CASRTSGSLGEQFF

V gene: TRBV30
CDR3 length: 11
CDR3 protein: CASWTSGTQYF

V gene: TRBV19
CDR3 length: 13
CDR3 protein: CASANTGVSEAFF

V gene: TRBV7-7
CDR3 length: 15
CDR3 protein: CASSPSAGVTDTQYF

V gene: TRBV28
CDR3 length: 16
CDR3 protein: CASSLYSGSPSYEQYF

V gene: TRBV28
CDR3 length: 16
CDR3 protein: CASSLWKGVPTYEQYF

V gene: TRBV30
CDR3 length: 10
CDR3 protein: CALSQGKLFF

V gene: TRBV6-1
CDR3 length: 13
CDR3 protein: CASNGWGDTEAFF

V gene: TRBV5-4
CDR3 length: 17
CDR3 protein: CASSLGPGLPAEETQYF

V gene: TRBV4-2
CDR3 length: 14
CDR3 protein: CASSQGRGFPEAFF

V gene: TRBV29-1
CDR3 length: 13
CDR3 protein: CSVGHRVTETQYF

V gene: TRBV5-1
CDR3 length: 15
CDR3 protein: CASSLASRGSYEQYF

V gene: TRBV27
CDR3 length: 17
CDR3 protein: CASSSQGAFGEEETQYF

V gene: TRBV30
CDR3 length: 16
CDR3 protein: CAWSKQDYSYNSPLHF

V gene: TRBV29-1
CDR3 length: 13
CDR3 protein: CSVEARQGNEQFF

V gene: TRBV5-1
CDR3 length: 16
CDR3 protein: CASSGETGQAHPPLHF

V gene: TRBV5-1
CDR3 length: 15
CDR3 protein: CASSSGTGPRSPLHF

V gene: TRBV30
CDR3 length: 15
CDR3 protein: CAWSASGLGSGEQYF

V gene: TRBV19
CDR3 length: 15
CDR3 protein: CASSILQDKTYEQYF

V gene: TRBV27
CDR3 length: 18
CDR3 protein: CASSPGLAGGERDYEQYF

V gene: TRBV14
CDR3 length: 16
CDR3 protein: CASSQDGGFSTDTQYF

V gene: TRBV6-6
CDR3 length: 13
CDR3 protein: CASSYSSGGEQYF

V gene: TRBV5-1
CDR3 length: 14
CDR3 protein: CASSFTGPRSEQYF

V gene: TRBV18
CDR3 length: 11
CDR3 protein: CASSPPGELFF

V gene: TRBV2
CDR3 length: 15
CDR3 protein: CASSGQGGNIQPQHF

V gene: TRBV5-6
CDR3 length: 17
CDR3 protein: CASSLGQFGGDMGLQHF

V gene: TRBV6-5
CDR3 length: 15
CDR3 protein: CASSSWTGRNTEAFF

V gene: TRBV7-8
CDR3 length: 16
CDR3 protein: CASSLVGGLNTGELFF

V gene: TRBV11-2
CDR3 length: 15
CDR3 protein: CASSLGRGINNEQFF

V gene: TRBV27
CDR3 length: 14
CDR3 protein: CASSFRSLTYEQYF